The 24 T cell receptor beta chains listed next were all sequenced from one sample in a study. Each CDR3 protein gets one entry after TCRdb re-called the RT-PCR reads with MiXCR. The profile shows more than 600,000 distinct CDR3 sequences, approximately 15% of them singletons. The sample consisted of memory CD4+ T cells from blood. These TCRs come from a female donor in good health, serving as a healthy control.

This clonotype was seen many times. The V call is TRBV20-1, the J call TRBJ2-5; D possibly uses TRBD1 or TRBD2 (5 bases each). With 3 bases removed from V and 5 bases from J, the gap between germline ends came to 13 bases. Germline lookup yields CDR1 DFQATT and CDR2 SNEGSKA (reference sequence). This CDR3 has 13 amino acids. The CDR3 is CSASRPGPETQYF. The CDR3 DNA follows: TGCAGTGCTAGTCGTCCGGGACCGGAGACCCAGTACTTC.

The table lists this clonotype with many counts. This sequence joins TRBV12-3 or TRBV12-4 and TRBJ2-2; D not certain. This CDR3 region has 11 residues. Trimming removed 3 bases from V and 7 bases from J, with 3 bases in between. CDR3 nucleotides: TGTGCCAGCAGTTTCTTCGGGGAGCTGTTTTTT. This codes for CASSFFGELFF.

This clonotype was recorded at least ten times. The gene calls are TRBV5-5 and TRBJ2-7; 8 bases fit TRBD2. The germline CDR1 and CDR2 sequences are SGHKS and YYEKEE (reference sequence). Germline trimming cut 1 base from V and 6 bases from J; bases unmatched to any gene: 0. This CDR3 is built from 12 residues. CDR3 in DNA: TGTGCCAGCAGCTTGCGGGAGGGCGAGCAGTACTTC. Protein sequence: CASSLREGEQYF.

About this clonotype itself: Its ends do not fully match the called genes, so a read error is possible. CDR3 amino acids: CSSSLGREETQYF. The DNA for the CDR3 is TGTTCCAGCAGCTTGGGAAGGGAGGAGACCCAGTACTTC. This chain connects TRBV5-6 to TRBJ2-5; a weak D match, TRBD2 (5 bases). Germline V lookup: CDR1 SGHDT, CDR2 YYEEEE. The CDR3 sequence is 13 residues long.

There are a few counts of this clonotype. CDR3 sequence reads: CASSLSALMGREETQYF. The DNA for the CDR3 is TGTGCCAGCAGTTTATCGGCTCTTATGGGTAGGGAAGAGACCCAGTACTTC. V and J are TRBV27 and TRBJ2-5; no firm D call. CDR3 length: 17 residues. Germline lookup yields CDR1 MNHEY and CDR2 SMNVEV (reference sequence). The V end was cut by 0 bases, the J end by 3 bases, with 17 bases between.

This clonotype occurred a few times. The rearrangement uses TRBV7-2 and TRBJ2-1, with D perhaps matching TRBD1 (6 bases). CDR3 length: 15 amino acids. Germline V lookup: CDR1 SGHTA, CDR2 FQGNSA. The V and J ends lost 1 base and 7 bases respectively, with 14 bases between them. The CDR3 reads CASSLGQGHKNEQFF. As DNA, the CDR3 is TGTGCCAGCAGCTTAGGTCAGGGGCACAAGAATGAGCAGTTCTTC.

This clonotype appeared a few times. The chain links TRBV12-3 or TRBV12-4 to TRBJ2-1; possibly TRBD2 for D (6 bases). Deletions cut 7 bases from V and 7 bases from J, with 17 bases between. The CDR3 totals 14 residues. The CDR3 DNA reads TGTGCCAGCACCCAGTACGGGAGTGTGAATGAGCAGTTCTTC. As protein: CASTQYGSVNEQFF.

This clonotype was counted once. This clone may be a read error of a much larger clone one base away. The CDR3, as DNA: TGTGCCAGCAGCTTGTGGGTCGGGGAGCTGTTTTTT. Translated, it gives CASSLWVGELFF. The V and J genes are TRBV5-6 and TRBJ2-2, with D hard to call. V was clipped by 1 base and J by 7 bases, with 5 bases between them. The CDR3 covers 12 residues. Germline V gene lookup returns CDR1 SGHDT and CDR2 YYEEEE.

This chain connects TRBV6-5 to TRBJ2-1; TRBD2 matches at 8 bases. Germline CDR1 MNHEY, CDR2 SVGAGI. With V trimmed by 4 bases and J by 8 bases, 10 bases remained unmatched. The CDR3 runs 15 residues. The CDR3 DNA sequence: TGTGCCAGCAGTTTCTCAGCGGGAGTTAGTCATGAGCAGTTCTTC. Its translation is CASSFSAGVSHEQFF.

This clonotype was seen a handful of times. The CDR3 reads CSVVTSTDTQYF. CDR3 DNA sequence: TGCAGCGTTGTTACTAGCACAGATACGCAGTATTTT. This chain connects TRBV29-1 to TRBJ2-3; D unclear. The CDR3 contains 12 residues. The V and J ends lost 4 bases and 0 bases respectively, with 5 bases between them. The germline V gene has CDR1 SQVTM and CDR2 ANQGSEA.

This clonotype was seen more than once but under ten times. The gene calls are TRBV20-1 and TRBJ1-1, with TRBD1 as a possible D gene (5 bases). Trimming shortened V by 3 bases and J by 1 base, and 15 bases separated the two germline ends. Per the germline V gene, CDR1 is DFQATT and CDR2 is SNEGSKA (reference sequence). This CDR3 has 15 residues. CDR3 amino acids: CSASKGALGNTEAFF. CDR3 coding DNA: TGCAGTGCTAGTAAAGGGGCACTCGGGAACACTGAAGCTTTCTTT.

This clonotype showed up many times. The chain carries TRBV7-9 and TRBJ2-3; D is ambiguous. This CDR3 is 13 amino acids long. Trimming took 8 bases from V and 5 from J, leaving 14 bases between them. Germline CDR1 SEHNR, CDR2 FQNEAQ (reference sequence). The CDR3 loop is CASGEVGQDTQYF. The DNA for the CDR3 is TGTGCCAGCGGTGAGGTGGGCCAAGATACGCAGTATTTT.

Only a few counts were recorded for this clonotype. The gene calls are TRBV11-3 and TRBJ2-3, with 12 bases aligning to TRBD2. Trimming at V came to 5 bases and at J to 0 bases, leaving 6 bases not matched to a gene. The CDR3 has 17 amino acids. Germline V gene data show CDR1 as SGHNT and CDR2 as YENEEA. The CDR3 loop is CASSTRTSGDSTDTQYF. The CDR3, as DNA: TGTGCCAGCAGCACCCGGACTAGCGGGGATAGCACAGATACGCAGTATTTT.

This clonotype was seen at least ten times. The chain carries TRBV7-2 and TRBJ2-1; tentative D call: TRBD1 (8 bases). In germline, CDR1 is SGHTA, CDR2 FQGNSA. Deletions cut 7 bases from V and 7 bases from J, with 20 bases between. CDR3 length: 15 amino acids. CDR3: CASTNRDRRENEQFF. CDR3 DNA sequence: TGTGCCAGCACGAACCGGGACAGGCGGGAGAATGAGCAGTTCTTC.

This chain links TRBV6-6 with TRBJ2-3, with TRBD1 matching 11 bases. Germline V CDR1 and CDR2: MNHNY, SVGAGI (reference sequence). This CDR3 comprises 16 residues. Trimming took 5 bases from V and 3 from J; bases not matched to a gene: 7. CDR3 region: CASSLRDRGGTDTQYF. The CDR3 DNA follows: TGTGCCAGCAGTCTAAGGGACAGGGGGGGAACAGATACGCAGTATTTT.

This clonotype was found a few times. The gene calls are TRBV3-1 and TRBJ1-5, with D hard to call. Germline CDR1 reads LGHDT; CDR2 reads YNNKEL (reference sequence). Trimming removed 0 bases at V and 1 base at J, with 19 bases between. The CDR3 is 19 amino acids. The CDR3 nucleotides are TGTGCCAGCAGCCAAGATTGGGCGACCTTTCAAGGGAGCAATCAGCCCCAGCATTTT. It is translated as CASSQDWATFQGSNQPQHF. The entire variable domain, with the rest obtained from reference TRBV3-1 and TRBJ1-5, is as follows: DTAVSQTPKYLVTQMGNDKSIKCEQNLGHDTMYWYKQDSKKFLKIMFSYNNKELIINETVPNRFSPKSPDKAHLNLHINSLELGDSAVYFCASSQDWATFQGSNQPQHFGDGTRLSIL.

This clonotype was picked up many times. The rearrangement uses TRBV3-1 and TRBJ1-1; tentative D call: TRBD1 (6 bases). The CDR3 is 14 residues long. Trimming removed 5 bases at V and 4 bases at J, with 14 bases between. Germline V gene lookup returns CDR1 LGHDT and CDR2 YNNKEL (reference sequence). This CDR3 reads CASSAGQGATEAFF. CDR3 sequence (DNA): TGTGCCAGCAGCGCGGGACAAGGAGCCACTGAAGCTTTCTTT.

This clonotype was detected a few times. The chain's CDR3 is CASSREGGGWYEQFF. Written as DNA, the CDR3 is TGTGCCAGCAGCCGAGAGGGGGGAGGTTGGTATGAGCAGTTCTTC. J is TRBJ2-1 and V is TRBV7-2; D assignment may be TRBD1 or TRBD2 (6 bases each). Trimming removed 5 bases from V and 8 bases from J, with 19 bases in between. CDR1 is SGHTA and CDR2 is FQGNSA in the germline V gene. The CDR3 has 15 residues.

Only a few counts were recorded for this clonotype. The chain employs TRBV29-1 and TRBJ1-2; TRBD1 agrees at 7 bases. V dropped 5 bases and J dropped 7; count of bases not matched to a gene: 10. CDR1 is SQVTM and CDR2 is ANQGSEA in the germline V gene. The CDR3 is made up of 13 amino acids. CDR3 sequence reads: CSVTPGGDGGYTF. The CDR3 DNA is TGCAGCGTTACCCCAGGGGGTGACGGTGGCTACACCTTC.

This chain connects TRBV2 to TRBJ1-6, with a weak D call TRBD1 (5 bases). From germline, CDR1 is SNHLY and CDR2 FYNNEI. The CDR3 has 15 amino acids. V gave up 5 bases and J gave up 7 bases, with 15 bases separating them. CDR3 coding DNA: TGTGCCAGCAGTCCGGCCAGGGCAGGCAATTCACCCCTCCACTTT. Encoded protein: CASSPARAGNSPLHF.

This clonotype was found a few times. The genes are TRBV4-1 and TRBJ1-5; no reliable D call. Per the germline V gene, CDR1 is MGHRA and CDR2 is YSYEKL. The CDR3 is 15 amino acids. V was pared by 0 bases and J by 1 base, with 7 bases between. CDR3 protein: CASSQDVRSNQPQHF. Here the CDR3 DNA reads TGCGCCAGCAGCCAAGATGTTCGGAGCAATCAGCCCCAGCATTTT.

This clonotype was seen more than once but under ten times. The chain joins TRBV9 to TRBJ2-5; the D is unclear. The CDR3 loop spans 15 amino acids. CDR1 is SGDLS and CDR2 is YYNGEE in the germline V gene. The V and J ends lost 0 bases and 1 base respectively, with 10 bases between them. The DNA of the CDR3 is TGTGCCAGCAGCGTAGGGAGCCATCCCCAAGAGACCCAGTACTTC. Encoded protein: CASSVGSHPQETQYF.

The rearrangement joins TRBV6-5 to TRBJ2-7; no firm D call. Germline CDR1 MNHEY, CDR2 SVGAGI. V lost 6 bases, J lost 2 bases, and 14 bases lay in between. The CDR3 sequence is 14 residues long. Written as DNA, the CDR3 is TGTGCCAGCAGGCCTTCCGCTAGTCCCTACGAGCAGTACTTC. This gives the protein CASRPSASPYEQYF.

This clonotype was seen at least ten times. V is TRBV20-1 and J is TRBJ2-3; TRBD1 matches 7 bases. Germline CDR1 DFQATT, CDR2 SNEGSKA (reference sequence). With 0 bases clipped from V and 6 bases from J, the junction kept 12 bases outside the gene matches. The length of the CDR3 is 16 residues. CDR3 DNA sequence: TGCAGTGCTAGAGATATGAACAGGGGACGCCTCGATACGCAGTATTTT. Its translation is CSARDMNRGRLDTQYF.